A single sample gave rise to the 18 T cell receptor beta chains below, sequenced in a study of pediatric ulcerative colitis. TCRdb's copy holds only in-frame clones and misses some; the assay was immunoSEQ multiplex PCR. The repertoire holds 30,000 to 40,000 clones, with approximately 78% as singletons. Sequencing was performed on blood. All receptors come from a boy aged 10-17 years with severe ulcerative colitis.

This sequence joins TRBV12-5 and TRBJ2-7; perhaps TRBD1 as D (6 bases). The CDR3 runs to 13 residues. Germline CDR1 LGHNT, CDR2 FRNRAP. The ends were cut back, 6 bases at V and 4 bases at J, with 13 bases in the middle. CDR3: CASGLGTNYEQYF. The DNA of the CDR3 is TGTGCTAGTGGCCTCGGGACAAATTACGAGCAGTACTTC.

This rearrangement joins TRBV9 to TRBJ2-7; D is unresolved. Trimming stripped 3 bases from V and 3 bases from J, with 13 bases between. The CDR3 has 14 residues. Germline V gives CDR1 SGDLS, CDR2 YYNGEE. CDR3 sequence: CASSARAEDYEQYF. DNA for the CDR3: TGTGCCAGCAGCGCCCGGGCCGAGGACTACGAGCAGTACTTC.

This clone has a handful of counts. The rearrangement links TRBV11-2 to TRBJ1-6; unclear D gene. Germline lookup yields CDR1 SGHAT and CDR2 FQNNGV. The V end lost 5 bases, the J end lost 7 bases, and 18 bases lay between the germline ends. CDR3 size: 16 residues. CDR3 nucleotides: TGTGCCAGCAGCCCACTGGACCTCATTCGGAATTCACCCCTCCACTTT. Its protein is CASSPLDLIRNSPLHF.

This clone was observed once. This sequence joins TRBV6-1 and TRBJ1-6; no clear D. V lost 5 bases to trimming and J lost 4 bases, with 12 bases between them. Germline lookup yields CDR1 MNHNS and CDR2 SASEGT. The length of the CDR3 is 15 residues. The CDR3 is CASSQTLKYNSPLHF. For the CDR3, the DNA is TGTGCCAGCAGTCAGACACTAAAATATAATTCACCCCTCCACTTT.

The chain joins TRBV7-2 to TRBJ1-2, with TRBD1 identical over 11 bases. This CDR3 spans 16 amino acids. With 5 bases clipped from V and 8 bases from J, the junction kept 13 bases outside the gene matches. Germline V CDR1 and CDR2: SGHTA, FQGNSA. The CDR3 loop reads CASSLDRTGGSGGYTF. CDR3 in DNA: TGTGCCAGCAGCCTTGATCGGACAGGGGGCAGTGGGGGCTACACCTTC.

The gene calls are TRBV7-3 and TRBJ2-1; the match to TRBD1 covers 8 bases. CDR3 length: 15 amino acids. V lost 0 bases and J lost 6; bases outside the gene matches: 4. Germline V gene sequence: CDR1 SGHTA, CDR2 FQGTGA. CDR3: CASSLTGQDINEQFF. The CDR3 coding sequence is TGTGCCAGCAGCTTAACGGGACAGGACATCAATGAGCAGTTCTTC.

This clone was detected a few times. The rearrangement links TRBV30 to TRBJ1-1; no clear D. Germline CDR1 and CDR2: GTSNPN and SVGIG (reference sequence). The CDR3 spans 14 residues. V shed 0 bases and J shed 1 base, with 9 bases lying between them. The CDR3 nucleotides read TGTGCCTGGAGTGTACTTAGAGGGAACACTGAAGCTTTCTTT. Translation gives CAWSVLRGNTEAFF. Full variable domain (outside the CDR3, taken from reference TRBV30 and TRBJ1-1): SQTIHQWPATLVQPVGSPLSLECTVEGTSNPNLYWYRQAAGRGLQLLFYSVGIGQISSEVPQNLSASRPQDRQFILSSKKLLLSDSGFYLCAWSVLRGNTEAFFGQGTRLTVV.

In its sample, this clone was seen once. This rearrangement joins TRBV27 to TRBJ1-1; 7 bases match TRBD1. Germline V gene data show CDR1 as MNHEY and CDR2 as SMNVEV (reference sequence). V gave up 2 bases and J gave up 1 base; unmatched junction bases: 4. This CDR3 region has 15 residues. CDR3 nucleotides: TGTGCCAGCAGTTTAGCGACAGGGTCGAACACTGAAGCTTTCTTT. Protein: CASSLATGSNTEAFF.

CDR3 amino acids: CAMGGGLGAFF. CDR3 nucleotide sequence: TGTGCCATGGGCGGGGGCCTGGGAGCTTTCTTT. This sequence joins TRBV25-1 and TRBJ1-1; D may be TRBD1 (6 bases). CDR3 size: 11 residues. CDR1 is MGHDK and CDR2 is SYGVNS in the germline V gene. Between the trimmed V and J ends, which lost 10 bases and 10 bases, there was a span of 16 bases.

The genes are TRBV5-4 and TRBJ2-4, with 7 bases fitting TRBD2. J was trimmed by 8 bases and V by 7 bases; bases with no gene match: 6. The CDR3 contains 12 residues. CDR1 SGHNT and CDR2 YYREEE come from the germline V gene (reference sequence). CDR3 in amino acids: CASGTGGDIQYF. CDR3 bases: TGTGCCAGCGGGACGGGGGGAGACATTCAGTACTTC. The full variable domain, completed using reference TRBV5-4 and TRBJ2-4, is ETGVTQSPTHLIKTRGQQVTLRCSSQSGHNTVSWYQQALGQGPQFIFQYYREEENGRGNFPPRFSGLQFPNYSSELNVNALELDDSALYLCASGTGGDIQYFGAGTRLSVL.

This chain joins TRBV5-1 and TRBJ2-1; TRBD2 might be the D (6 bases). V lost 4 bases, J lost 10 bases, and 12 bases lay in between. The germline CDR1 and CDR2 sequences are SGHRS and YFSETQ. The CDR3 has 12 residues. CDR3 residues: CASSRDSLEQFF. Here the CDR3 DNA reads TGCGCCAGCAGCAGGGACTCCCTAGAGCAGTTCTTC.

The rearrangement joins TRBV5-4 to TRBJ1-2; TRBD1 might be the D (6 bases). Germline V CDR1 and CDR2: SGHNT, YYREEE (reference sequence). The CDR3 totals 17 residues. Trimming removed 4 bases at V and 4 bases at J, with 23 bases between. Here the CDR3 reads CASSGGPAGGLIYGYTF. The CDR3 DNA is TGTGCCAGCAGCGGAGGGCCCGCGGGGGGCTTGATCTATGGCTACACCTTC. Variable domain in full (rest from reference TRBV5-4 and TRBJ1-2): ETGVTQSPTHLIKTRGQQVTLRCSSQSGHNTVSWYQQALGQGPQFIFQYYREEENGRGNFPPRFSGLQFPNYSSELNVNALELDDSALYLCASSGGPAGGLIYGYTFGSGTRLTVV.

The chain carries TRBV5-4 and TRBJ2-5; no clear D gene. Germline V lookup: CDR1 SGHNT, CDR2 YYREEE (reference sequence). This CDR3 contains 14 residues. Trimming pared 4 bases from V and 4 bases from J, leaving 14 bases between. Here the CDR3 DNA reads TGTGCCAGCAGCCCGGGTGTACGCGGAGAGACCCAGTACTTC. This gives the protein CASSPGVRGETQYF.

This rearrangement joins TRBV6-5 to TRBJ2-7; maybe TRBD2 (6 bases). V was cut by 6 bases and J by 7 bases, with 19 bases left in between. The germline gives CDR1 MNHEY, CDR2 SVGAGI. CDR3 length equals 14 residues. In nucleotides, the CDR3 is TGTGCCAGCAGCACCCTTTCGGGGGTCTTTGAGCAGTACTTC. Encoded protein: CASSTLSGVFEQYF.

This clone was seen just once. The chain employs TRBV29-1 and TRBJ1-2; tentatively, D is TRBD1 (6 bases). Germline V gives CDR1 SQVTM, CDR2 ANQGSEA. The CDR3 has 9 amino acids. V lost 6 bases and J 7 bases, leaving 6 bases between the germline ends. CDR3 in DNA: TGCAGCGTGGACAGTGGCTACACCTTC. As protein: CSVDSGYTF.

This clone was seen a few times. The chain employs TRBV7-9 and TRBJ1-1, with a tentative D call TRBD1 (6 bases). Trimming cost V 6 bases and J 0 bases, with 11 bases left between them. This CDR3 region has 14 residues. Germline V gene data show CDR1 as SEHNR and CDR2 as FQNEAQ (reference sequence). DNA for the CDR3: TGTGCCAGCAGACCAGGGGTAATGAACACTGAAGCTTTCTTT. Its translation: CASRPGVMNTEAFF.

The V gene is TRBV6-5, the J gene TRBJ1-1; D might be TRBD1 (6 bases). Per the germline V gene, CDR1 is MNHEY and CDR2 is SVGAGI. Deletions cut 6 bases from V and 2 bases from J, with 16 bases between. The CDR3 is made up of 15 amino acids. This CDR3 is CASRTTGKGNTEAFF. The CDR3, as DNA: TGTGCCAGCAGAACCACAGGGAAGGGAAACACTGAAGCTTTCTTT.

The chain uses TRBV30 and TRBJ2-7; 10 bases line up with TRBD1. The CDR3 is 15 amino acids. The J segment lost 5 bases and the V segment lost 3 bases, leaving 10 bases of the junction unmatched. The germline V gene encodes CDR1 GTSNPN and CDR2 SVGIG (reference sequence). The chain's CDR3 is CAWSPGTGVLHEQYF. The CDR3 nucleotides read TGTGCCTGGAGCCCCGGGACAGGGGTTTTGCACGAGCAGTACTTC. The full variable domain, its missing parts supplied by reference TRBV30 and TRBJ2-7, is SQTIHQWPATLVQPVGSPLSLECTVEGTSNPNLYWYRQAAGRGLQLLFYSVGIGQISSEVPQNLSASRPQDRQFILSSKKLLLSDSGFYLCAWSPGTGVLHEQYFGPGTRLTVT.